The clone carrying this T cell receptor beta chain was observed many times. Its specificity is not known. A primer in the constant region served to generate TCR beta cDNA from around 500 ng of total RNA. Library construction for TCR beta comprised three nested multiplex PCR rounds performed with slightly modified ARM-PCR. PCR rounds one and two used TRBV1-TRBV30 forward primers with a C-beta reverse primer for about 9 cycles each. TCRdb ran MiXCR on the multiplex PCR reads and lists one entry per CDR3 protein. Here the sample spans nearly 200,000 distinct CDR3 sequences, 65% being singletons. Blood RNA originated from unsorted whole blood, with germline DNA additionally extracted. In advance of surgery, 3 to 4.5 milliliters of peripheral blood were collected. The sample is drawn from a study of tumor-infiltrating lymphocytes in primary liver carcinoma. Study as a whole: Men and women, 30 to 69 years of age, made up the patients. Study-level points and caveats: The top-250-clone fraction was significantly higher in tumors than in blood (p = 0.039). Tumor-adjacent and tumor-blood pairs shared less of their repertoires than tumor region pairs shared.

Trimming pared 0 bases from V and 5 bases from J, leaving 9 bases between. CDR1 and CDR2 from the germline V gene are SGHRS and YFSETQ. CDR3 length: 14 amino acids. Source material: peripheral blood. The receptor was derived from a woman aged 55-75 years with primary liver carcinoma and hepatitis B virus infection. V and J are TRBV5-1 and TRBJ2-1, with D uncertain. This chain's CDR3 is CASSLDSRNNEQFF. The CDR3 nucleotides read TGCGCCAGCAGCTTGGACAGCAGAAACAATGAGCAGTTCTTC.